Each of the 20 T cell receptor beta chains below was sequenced from the same sample in a study of T cell clusters in autoimmune cytopenias (dated by TCRdb to about 2019). Each sample's TRB amplification started from approximately 250 ng of peripheral blood genomic DNA, which corresponds to some 36,000 genome equivalents. Sequencing used an Illumina MiSeq. Multiplex PCR with a touch-down protocol amplified TRB rearrangements, with the TRB-A and TRB-B primer pools combined in a single tube. TCRdb reprocessed the reads, and each CDR3 protein sequence is entered once, without DNA. The sample table on file contains fewer than 6,500 distinct CDR3 sequences. Less than 70% of the sample comes from the top ten. The sample also formed part of further work on T cell repertoires in aging, cancer and after chemotherapy.

The source material was peripheral blood. These receptors were obtained from a human donor in good health.

The chain has TRBV13 and TRBJ2-7; the D call from TCRdb, TRBD1, cannot be confirmed without DNA. CDR3 size: 15 residues. Per germline, CDR1 PRHDT and CDR2 FYEKMQ (reference sequence). The CDR3 reads CASSRGQASSYEQYF. Filled out from reference TRBV13 and TRBJ2-7, the complete variable domain reads AAGVIQSPRHLIKEKRETATLKCYPIPRHDTVYWYQQGPGQDPQFLISFYEKMQSDKGSIPDRFSAQQFSDYHSELNMSSLELGDSALYFCASSRGQASSYEQYFGPGTRLTVT.

The V gene is TRBV20-1, the J gene TRBJ2-5; TCRdb proposes TRBD1, but this gene call is untestable without DNA. Germline assignment: CDR1 DFQATT and CDR2 SNEGSKA (reference sequence). CDR3 length: 15 amino acids. CDR3 region: CSARASGQGQETQYF.

The V call is TRBV5-4, the J call TRBJ2-1; the TCRdb D gene call, TRBD2, has no DNA to confirm it. The CDR3 consists of 17 residues. Germline-derived CDR1 and CDR2 are SGHNT and YYREEE (reference sequence). The CDR3 here is CASSLEGSGRAVDEQFF. Full variable domain (rest looked up from reference TRBV5-4 and TRBJ2-1): ETGVTQSPTHLIKTRGQQVTLRCSSQSGHNTVSWYQQALGQGPQFIFQYYREEENGRGNFPPRFSGLQFPNYSSELNVNALELDDSALYLCASSLEGSGRAVDEQFFGPGTRLTVL.

The CDR3 protein is CASSIGGRGLGKTQYF. The J gene is TRBJ2-5, the V gene TRBV19; TCRdb names TRBD1, which stays unverified in the absence of DNA. The CDR3 consists of 16 residues. Germline V gene lookup returns CDR1 LNHDA and CDR2 SQIVND (reference sequence).

The chain has TRBV12-3 or TRBV12-4 and TRBJ2-4; TCRdb lists TRBD1, though no DNA is available to test this call. The CDR3 contains 13 residues. The CDR3 loop is CASTETGKNIQYF.

The gene calls are TRBV19 and TRBJ1-1; without DNA, the TCRdb call of TRBD1 cannot be checked. Germline V CDR1 and CDR2: LNHDA, SQIVND (reference sequence). The CDR3 consists of 16 residues. This CDR3 reads CATISRQGPMNTEAFF. The entire variable domain, with the rest obtained from reference TRBV19 and TRBJ1-1, is as follows: DGGITQSPKYLFRKEGQNVTLSCEQNLNHDAMYWYRQDPGQGLRLIYYSQIVNDFQKGDIAEGYSVSREKKESFPLTVTSAQKNPTAFYLCATISRQGPMNTEAFFGQGTRLTVV.

The rearrangement joins TRBV30 to TRBJ2-2. Germline assignment: CDR1 GTSNPN and CDR2 SVGIG (reference sequence). The CDR3 is 13 amino acids. The CDR3 region is CAWSVDGDGELFF.

The V call is TRBV29-1, the J call TRBJ1-2; the D gene TCRdb calls, TRBD1, cannot be checked with no DNA. The length of the CDR3 is 15 residues. Looked up from germline, CDR1 is SQVTM and CDR2 is ANQGSEA. CDR3 sequence: CSVPTSQTGTYGYTF.

The chain joins TRBV6-6 to TRBJ2-5; TCRdb names TRBD1, which stays unverified in the absence of DNA. Germline values: CDR1 MNHNY, CDR2 SVGAGI (reference sequence). The CDR3 contains 17 residues. The CDR3 loop reads CASSYSGPLAGQETQYF.

The genes are TRBV29-1 and TRBJ1-2; TCRdb's assignment of TRBD1 cannot be checked, as there is no DNA. The germline V gene has CDR1 SQVTM and CDR2 ANQGSEA. The CDR3 loop spans 13 amino acids. The CDR3 loop is CSADDREENGYTF.

The gene calls are TRBV12-3 or TRBV12-4 and TRBJ2-1; TCRdb reports TRBD2, a call that lacks DNA to check it against. This CDR3 region has 13 residues. This chain's CDR3 is CASSFKREGGQFF.

This chain links TRBV4-3 with TRBJ2-2. CDR3 length equals 15 residues. Germline lookup yields CDR1 LGHNA and CDR2 YSLEER. The CDR3 sequence: CASSQGWANTGELFF.

This chain uses TRBV29-1 with TRBJ2-7. CDR3 length equals 11 residues. Germline CDR1 SQVTM, CDR2 ANQGSEA. The CDR3 is CSVETAYEQYF.

This sequence joins TRBV7-6 and TRBJ2-2; there is no DNA to check the TCRdb D call of TRBD1. Germline lookup yields CDR1 SGHVS and CDR2 FNYEAQ. The CDR3 sequence is 15 residues long. This chain's CDR3 is CASSAQGANTGELFF.

This chain connects TRBV6-5 to TRBJ2-3; the D call from TCRdb, TRBD2, cannot be confirmed without DNA. The germline V gene encodes CDR1 MNHEY and CDR2 SVGAGI. The CDR3 is 19 residues long. CDR3: CASSFRAPGLAGGTDTQYF.

The chain combines TRBV19 with TRBJ1-3; the D call from TCRdb, TRBD1, cannot be confirmed without DNA. The CDR3 length is 14 residues. The germline V gene encodes CDR1 LNHDA and CDR2 SQIVND (reference sequence). The CDR3 is CASSAGGSGNTIYF.

The chain joins TRBV6-5 to TRBJ2-1; with no DNA, the TCRdb D assignment of TRBD2 cannot be verified. Per germline, CDR1 MNHEY and CDR2 SVGAGI. The CDR3 is 20 amino acids. CDR3 loop: CASSYSPGLAPFSSYNEQFF.

The chain uses TRBV27 and TRBJ1-5; there is no DNA to check the TCRdb D call of TRBD1. This CDR3 region has 16 residues. Germline CDR1 and CDR2: MNHEY and SMNVEV (reference sequence). The CDR3 loop reads CASSFGRPRQGQPQHF.

The chain combines TRBV6-5 with TRBJ2-5; the TCRdb D gene call, TRBD2, has no DNA to confirm it. Germline V gene lookup returns CDR1 MNHEY and CDR2 SVGAGI. The CDR3 totals 18 residues. The CDR3 here is CASGHRGTSGRAQETQYF.

This chain joins TRBV30 and TRBJ2-5. Germline V gene data show CDR1 as GTSNPN and CDR2 as SVGIG (reference sequence). There are 13 residues in the CDR3. The CDR3 reads CAWSGQVQETQYF.